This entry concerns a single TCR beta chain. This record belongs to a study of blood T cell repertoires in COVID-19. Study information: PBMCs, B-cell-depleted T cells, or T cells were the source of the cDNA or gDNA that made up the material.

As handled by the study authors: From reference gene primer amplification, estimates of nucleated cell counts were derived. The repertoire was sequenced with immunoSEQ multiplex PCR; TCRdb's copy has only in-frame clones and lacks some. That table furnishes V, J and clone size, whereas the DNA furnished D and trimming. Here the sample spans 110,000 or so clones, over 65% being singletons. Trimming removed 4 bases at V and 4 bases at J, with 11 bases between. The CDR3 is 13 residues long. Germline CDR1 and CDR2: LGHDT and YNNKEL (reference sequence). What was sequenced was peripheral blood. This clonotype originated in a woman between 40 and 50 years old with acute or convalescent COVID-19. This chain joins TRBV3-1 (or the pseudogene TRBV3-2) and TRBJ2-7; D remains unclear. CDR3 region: CASSPPGLYEQYF. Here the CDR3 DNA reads TGTGCCAGCAGCCCCCCTGGGCTTTACGAGCAGTACTTC.